The rows below give T cell receptor beta chains drawn from one sample of a study of blood T cell repertoires in COVID-19. The data were produced by immunoSEQ multiplex PCR, yet TCRdb's version contains in-frame clones alone and is incomplete. Seen here are approximately 150,000 clones, under 90% observed once, and the top ten hold around 8.2%. Specimen: peripheral blood. The receptors here all came from a human donor in a cohort sampled during active COVID-19. Both conserved end residues are part of each CDR3. Fields, in order: D gene, J gene, clone size, V gene, CDR3 DNA, CDR3 protein. A D gene is named only where the DNA matches it firmly. Expanded clones are given a class, and other clones once, few, many or no size at all.

.,TRBJ1-5,.,TRBV5-1,TGCGCCAGCAGCTTGGCAGCAGGGCTCAATCAGCCCCAGCATTTT,CASSLAAGLNQPQHF
TRBD1,TRBJ1-5,.,TRBV10-2,TGCGCCAGCAGTGACGGGGGGACAGGGGTCAATCAGCCCCAGCATTTT,CASSDGGTGVNQPQHF
.,TRBJ2-7,.,TRBV5-4,TGTGCCAGCAGCCGGGGACAATCCTACGAGCAGTACTTC,CASSRGQSYEQYF
.,TRBJ2-7,few,TRBV25-1,TGTGCCAGCAGTAGGGACACCATGGGGCAGTACTTC,CASSRDTMGQYF
.,TRBJ2-1,few,TRBV7-2,TGTGCCAGCAGCGTCCAGGGGGGCATCTACAATGAGCAGTTCTTC,CASSVQGGIYNEQFF
TRBD1,TRBJ1-1,.,TRBV4-3,TGCGCCAGCAGCCAACTCGAACAGGGGGCGCATACTGAAGCTTTCTTT,CASSQLEQGAHTEAFF
.,TRBJ2-2,.,TRBV28,TGTGCCAGCAGATTCCCCCCTAACACCGGGGAGCTGTTTTTT,CASRFPPNTGELFF
.,TRBJ1-2,once,TRBV27,TGTGCCAGCAGACCTACAGGATTTTCTGGCTACACCTTC,CASRPTGFSGYTF
.,TRBJ2-7,few,TRBV6-1,TGTGCCAGCAGTGAACTAGTTGGGGCTAGCTCCTACGAGCAGTACTTC,CASSELVGASSYEQYF
TRBD2,TRBJ2-5,few,TRBV5-1,TGCGCCAGCAGCTTGGGGACTAGCAACCACCAAGAGACCCAGTACTTC,CASSLGTSNHQETQYF
TRBD2,TRBJ2-7,.,TRBV7-7,TGTGCCAGCAGCTTAGAAGGAGCGGGAGTTGGCGAGCAGTACTTC,CASSLEGAGVGEQYF
.,TRBJ1-6,.,TRBV7-2,TGTGCCAGCAGCTTAGGAGGGATCTATAATTCACCCCTCCACTTT,CASSLGGIYNSPLHF
.,TRBJ2-7,.,TRBV7-2,TGTGCCAGCAGCTTAACCCTATTCGGGAACGAGCAGTACTTC,CASSLTLFGNEQYF
TRBD2,TRBJ2-1,.,TRBV9,TGTGCCAGCAGCCCTAGGGACTACTACAATGAGCAGTTCTTC,CASSPRDYYNEQFF
TRBD1,TRBJ2-5,.,TRBV5-1,TGCGCCAGCAGCGGACAGGGGGCGGAGGAGACCCAGTACTTC,CASSGQGAEETQYF
TRBD1,TRBJ2-7,.,TRBV25-1,TGTGCCAGCAGTGATAGACAGGGGAGGTACGAGCAGTACTTC,CASSDRQGRYEQYF
.,TRBJ1-5,.,TRBV7-8,TGTGCCAGCAGCTTCGAGGGGGGGCAGAGCAATCAGCCCCAGCATTTT,CASSFEGGQSNQPQHF